The rows below give T cell receptor beta chains drawn from one sample of a study of blood T cell repertoires in COVID-19. Sequencing was performed with immunoSEQ multiplex PCR; in TCRdb, only in-frame clones are kept and a portion is missing. This table holds 250,000 to 350,000 clones, about 89% found once. Sample: peripheral blood. Source of these receptors: a woman aged 55-70 years with acute or convalescent COVID-19. Each CDR3 is given with its conserved first and last residue. The D gene is left open where the match is weak. The size of a clone is reported for some rows only, either as once, few or many, or as a class for expanded clones.

TRBJ2-3 NA TRBV4-2 TRBD2 TGTGCCAGCAGCGTAGTACTAGCGGGGGATGTTTCAGATACGCAGTATTTT CASSVVLAGDVSDTQYF
TRBJ1-3 NA TRBV3-1/TRBV3-2 NA TGTGCCAGCAGCCAAGTCGCAGGGGCCTCTGGAAACACCATATATTTT CASSQVAGASGNTIYF
TRBJ1-5 NA TRBV19 NA TGTGCCAGTAGTCCCACTAGGCTCCCCAATCAGCCCCAGCATTTT CASSPTRLPNQPQHF
TRBJ2-3 NA TRBV12-3/TRBV12-4 NA TGTGCCAGCAGGACTGCAGATACGCAGTATTTT CASRTADTQYF
TRBJ2-3 NA TRBV28 NA TGTGCCAGCAGTTTAGGGGGGGCCAAAATCTTTAGCACAGATACGCAGTATTTT CASSLGGAKIFSTDTQYF
TRBJ2-4 NA TRBV7-3 TRBD2 TGTGCCAGCAGCTTGGCGGGAGGGACGGGAAACATTCAGTACTTC CASSLAGGTGNIQYF
TRBJ1-5 NA TRBV6-5 NA TGTGCCAGCAGTCAATCAAATCAGCCCCAGCATTTT CASSQSNQPQHF
TRBJ1-5 few TRBV27 NA TGTGCCAGCAGTAAAGACAGGAATCAGCCCCAGCATTTT CASSKDRNQPQHF
TRBJ2-1 NA TRBV19 TRBD1 TGTGCCAGTAGTATAGGGACAGGGAGAGCCAATGAGCAGTTCTTC CASSIGTGRANEQFF
TRBJ2-7 NA TRBV9 TRBD2 TGTGCCAGCAGCGTACGGAGTAGCGGGAGTGGGCAGTACTTC CASSVRSSGSGQYF
TRBJ2-3 NA TRBV25-1 TRBD2 TGTGCCAGCAGTGGCTGGATTAGCGGGGAGGGCACAGATACGCAGTATTTT CASSGWISGEGTDTQYF
TRBJ2-1 NA TRBV24-1 TRBD1 TGTGCCACCAGTGAAAGGGACAGGGGGCAACGAGAGCAGTTCTTC CATSERDRGQREQFF
TRBJ2-5 NA TRBV18 TRBD1 TGTGCCAGCTCACCACTTTTTAGGGACAGGGGACAAGAGACCCAGTACTTC CASSPLFRDRGQETQYF
TRBJ1-3 NA TRBV28 NA TGTGCCAGCAGTTTCAGGAGGGTTAGAACCGGAAACACCATATATTTT CASSFRRVRTGNTIYF